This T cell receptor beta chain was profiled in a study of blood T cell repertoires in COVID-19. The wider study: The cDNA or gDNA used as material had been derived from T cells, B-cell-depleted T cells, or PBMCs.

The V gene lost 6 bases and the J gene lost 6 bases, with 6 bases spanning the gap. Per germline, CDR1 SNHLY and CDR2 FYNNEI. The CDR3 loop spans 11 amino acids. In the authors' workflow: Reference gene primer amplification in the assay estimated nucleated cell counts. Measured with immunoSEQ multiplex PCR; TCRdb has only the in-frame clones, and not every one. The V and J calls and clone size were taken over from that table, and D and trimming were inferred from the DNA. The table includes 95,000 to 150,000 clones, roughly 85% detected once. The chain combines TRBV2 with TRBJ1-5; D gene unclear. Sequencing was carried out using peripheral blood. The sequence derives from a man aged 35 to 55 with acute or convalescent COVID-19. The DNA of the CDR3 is TGTGCCAGCAGCGAACGTCAGCCCCAGCATTTT. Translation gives CASSERQPQHF.